Below are 15 T cell receptor beta chains sequenced from a single sample in a study of T cells after yellow fever vaccination. TCRdb redid the calling of the 5' RACE reads with MiXCR, one entry per CDR3 protein. The table lists 150,000 to 200,000 distinct CDR3 sequences, around 9.7% of them singletons. This sample comprised CD8+ T cells sorted from PBMCs, obtained 45 days after the yellow fever booster vaccination. The receptor set was obtained from a man aged 18 to 29 who received the YFV17D yellow fever vaccine.

The rearrangement links TRBV6-2 or TRBV6-3 to TRBJ2-1; TRBD1 is a possible D gene (6 bases). The CDR3 has 14 amino acids. The germline gives CDR1 MNHEY, CDR2 SVGEGT. Trimming removed 4 bases from V and 8 bases from J, with 15 bases in between. The CDR3 region has the DNA TGTGCCAGCAGTTCAGGGGCCCCGGAGGATGAGCAGTTCTTC. Amino acid sequence: CASSSGAPEDEQFF.

The V and J genes are TRBV18 and TRBJ2-5, with 8 bases that match TRBD2. Per the germline V gene, CDR1 is KGHSH and CDR2 is LQKENI. This CDR3 is 14 amino acids long. Losses at the gene ends were 4 bases for V and 5 bases for J; bases not matched to a gene: 6. The chain's CDR3 is CASSLRGGEETQYF. CDR3 nucleotides: TGTGCCAGCTCACTCCGGGGGGGCGAGGAGACCCAGTACTTC.

This clonotype came up a few times. V usage is TRBV20-1 and J usage is TRBJ2-7; perhaps D is TRBD1 or TRBD2 (5 bases each). Trimming shortened V by 7 bases and J by 0 bases, and 16 bases separated the two germline ends. Germline values: CDR1 DFQATT, CDR2 SNEGSKA (reference sequence). The CDR3 length is 14 residues. CDR3 loop: CSGWGRTTSYEQYF. In DNA, the CDR3 is TGCAGTGGATGGGGACGGACGACCTCCTACGAGCAGTACTTC.

This clonotype was counted many times. The chain couples TRBV9 to TRBJ1-2; tentatively, D is TRBD1 (6 bases). V dropped 0 bases and J dropped 6 bases, with 15 bases sitting between them. Germline V CDR1 and CDR2: SGDLS, YYNGEE. There are 15 residues in the CDR3. This CDR3 is CASSVELGAGNGYTF. CDR3 DNA sequence: TGTGCCAGCAGCGTAGAGCTGGGGGCAGGAAATGGCTACACCTTC.

The chain has TRBV27 and TRBJ2-7; D possibly matches TRBD1 or TRBD2 (5 bases each). Germline lookup yields CDR1 MNHEY and CDR2 SMNVEV (reference sequence). Trimming took off 10 bases at V and 4 bases at J, with 29 bases between the two ends. CDR3 length equals 17 residues. This chain's CDR3 is CANPMQKGRPLGYEQYV. CDR3 nucleotides: TGTGCCAACCCCATGCAGAAGGGACGGCCGTTGGGGTACGAGCAGTACGTC.

The J gene is TRBJ1-2, the V gene TRBV12-3 or TRBV12-4, with TRBD1 as a possible D gene (6 bases). This CDR3 comprises 15 residues. With 1 base removed from V and 0 bases from J, the gap between germline ends came to 9 bases. CDR3 sequence: CASSLGTAANYGYTF. CDR3 in DNA: TGTGCCAGCAGTTTAGGGACAGCAGCTAACTATGGCTACACCTTC.

The chain recombines TRBV6-5 with TRBJ1-6; D might be TRBD1 (6 bases). CDR3 length: 11 residues. The germline V gene has CDR1 MNHEY and CDR2 SVGAGI. DNA of the CDR3: TGTGCTACAGGGCCATACTCACCCCTCCACTTT. Translated, it gives CATGPYSPLHF.

Of note for this clonotype: A read error is possible here, since a much larger clone lies one base away. The chain uses TRBV14 and TRBJ2-7; TRBD1 agrees at 10 bases. The CDR3 is 13 residues long. Trimming at V came to 5 bases and at J to 4 bases, leaving 2 bases not matched to a gene. The germline V gene has CDR1 SGHDN and CDR2 FVKESK. CDR3 nucleotide sequence: TGTGCCAGCAGCGGACAGGGGGGGTACGAGCAGTACTTC. Protein product: CASSGQGGYEQYF. Full variable domain (missing parts from reference TRBV14 and TRBJ2-7): EAGVTQFPSHSVIEKGQTVTLRCDPISGHDNLYWYRRVMGKEIKFLLHFVKESKQDESGMPNNRFLAERTGGTYSTLKVQPAELEDSGVYFCASSGQGGYEQYFGPGTRLTVT.

J is TRBJ2-3 and V is TRBV7-9; 7 bases are shared with TRBD2. This CDR3 is built from 17 residues. Germline CDR1 reads SEHNR; CDR2 reads FQNEAQ (reference sequence). With V trimmed by 5 bases and J by 2 bases, 13 bases remained unmatched. CDR3 amino acids: CASSDTAGRPPTDTQYF. The DNA of the CDR3 is TGTGCCAGCAGCGATACAGCGGGGAGACCCCCCACAGATACGCAGTATTTT.

This clonotype has only a few counts. This chain connects TRBV7-9 to TRBJ2-2; D not resolved. Germline CDR1 is SEHNR and CDR2 is FQNEAQ (reference sequence). The CDR3 consists of 14 residues. Trimming took 2 bases from V and 4 from J, leaving 8 bases between them. CDR3 DNA sequence: TGTGCCAGCAGCTTACAGGAGTCCACCGGGGAGCTGTTTTTT. Protein sequence: CASSLQESTGELFF.

This chain connects TRBV5-1 to TRBJ2-7, with D uncertain. Germline-derived CDR1 and CDR2 are SGHRS and YFSETQ. This CDR3 has 14 residues. V gave up 5 bases and J gave up 0 bases, with 12 bases separating them. For the CDR3, the DNA is TGCGCCAGCAGTTTGACATTGAGCTCCTACGAGCAGTACTTC. Its protein product is CASSLTLSSYEQYF.

V and J are TRBV2 and TRBJ2-7; D call uncertain. The germline gives CDR1 SNHLY, CDR2 FYNNEI. V was clipped by 2 bases and J by 3 bases, with 11 bases between them. This CDR3 spans 14 amino acids. The chain's CDR3 is CASSERQDIYEQYV. CDR3 DNA sequence: TGTGCCAGCAGTGAAAGGCAAGACATCTACGAGCAGTACGTC.

This clonotype has a handful of counts. The chain couples TRBV6-2 or TRBV6-3 to TRBJ1-5; perhaps TRBD1 as D (6 bases). The CDR3 consists of 16 residues. Germline V CDR1 and CDR2: MNHEY, SVGEGT. Between the trimmed V and J ends, which lost 2 bases and 2 bases, there was a span of 13 bases. CDR3 sequence: CASSYPGGRGNQPQHF. The CDR3 bases are TGTGCCAGCAGTTACCCGGGGGGCCGGGGCAATCAGCCCCAGCATTTT.

This clonotype was observed a few times. The chain is built from TRBV19 and TRBJ1-1; TRBD1 matches 7 bases. Germline loops: CDR1 LNHDA, CDR2 SQIVND (reference sequence). V was pared by 3 bases and J by 0 bases, with 1 base of the junction left unmatched. This CDR3 has 14 amino acids. The CDR3, as DNA: TGTGCCAGTAGTATGGGACAGATGAACACTGAAGCTTTCTTT. The encoded protein is CASSMGQMNTEAFF.

This clonotype was seen repeatedly, ten times or more. V usage is TRBV7-9 and J usage is TRBJ2-2; 10 positions match TRBD2. Germline V gene data show CDR1 as SEHNR and CDR2 as FQNEAQ (reference sequence). This CDR3 comprises 18 residues. V lost 5 bases and J lost 4; bases outside the gene matches: 13. CDR3: CASSPDLSGGAATGELFF. The CDR3 DNA reads TGTGCCAGCAGCCCGGACTTAAGCGGGGGGGCCGCCACCGGGGAGCTGTTTTTT.